The 9 T cell receptor beta chains below come from one sample, sequenced in a study of T cell responses to AZD1222 COVID-19 vaccine (dated by TCRdb to the early 2020s). Explained via the paper, the time point label denotes: baseline before first vaccination. Libraries were constructed by the immunoSEQ multiplex PCR assay. This immuneACCESS table, as held by TCRdb, lists in-frame sequences with V and J called but not all clones. Of the missing ones, under half trace to an unresolved V gene in checked studies; the others have no known cause. For this sample there are roughly 160,000 clones; 75% to 90% appear just once. About 6.9% of the sample lies in the top ten. Sequences were derived from peripheral blood, sampled on day 0 of AZD1222 vaccination. These receptors all stem from an adult in good health.

The V gene is TRBV18, the J gene TRBJ2-4; 7 nucleotides agree with TRBD1. The CDR3 contains 17 residues. Germline CDR1 reads KGHSH; CDR2 reads LQKENI. V lost 2 bases and J lost 0; bases outside the gene matches: 7. CDR3 region: CASSPVSGTVAKNIQYF. In nucleotides, the CDR3 is TGTGCCAGCTCACCAGTCTCGGGGACAGTAGCCAAAAACATTCAGTACTTC.

This clone was seen a handful of times. The chain links TRBV27 to TRBJ1-2; 9 nucleotides match TRBD1. Looked up from germline, CDR1 is MNHEY and CDR2 is SMNVEV (reference sequence). This CDR3 spans 14 amino acids. V lost 5 bases, J lost 5 bases, and 6 bases stayed unmatched. Written as DNA, the CDR3 is TGTGCCAGCAGTACCGGGACAGGGCTTTATGGCTACACCTTC. Translating it yields CASSTGTGLYGYTF.

The chain couples TRBV7-8 to TRBJ2-7; no clear D. Trimming removed 5 bases at V and 0 bases at J, with 5 bases between. CDR1 and CDR2 from the germline V gene are SGHVS and FQNEAQ. The CDR3 is 12 residues long. CDR3 nucleotide sequence: TGTGCCAGCAGCGAGTACTCCTACGAGCAGTACTTC. It yields the protein CASSEYSYEQYF.

J is TRBJ1-6 and V is TRBV25-1, with D possibly being TRBD1 (5 bases). The ends were cut back, 1 base at V and 9 bases at J, with 16 bases in the middle. This CDR3 is 16 amino acids long. From germline, CDR1 is MGHDK and CDR2 SYGVNS. CDR3 in amino acids: CASSEFRPSRGSPLHF. The DNA of the CDR3 is TGTGCCAGCAGTGAATTCCGCCCCTCTAGGGGTTCACCCCTCCACTTT.

The gene calls are TRBV15 and TRBJ1-1; D perhaps matches TRBD1 (5 bases). Germline values: CDR1 LNHNV, CDR2 YYDKDF (reference sequence). The CDR3 is 13 residues long. V was clipped by 8 bases and J by 5 bases, with 15 bases between them. The CDR3 DNA is TGTGCCACCCGCCTTGAGGGGCTGACTGAAGCTTTCTTT. Translated: CATRLEGLTEAFF.

This chain links TRBV10-3 with TRBJ1-2; perhaps TRBD1 as D (5 bases). V lost 8 bases and J lost 4, with 20 bases in between. The CDR3 loop spans 15 amino acids. Germline V lookup: CDR1 ENHRY, CDR2 SYGVKD. The chain's CDR3 is CAIGPNPGQGYGYTF. DNA of the CDR3: TGTGCCATCGGCCCCAACCCAGGGCAGGGCTATGGCTACACCTTC.

The chain couples TRBV6-6 to TRBJ2-7; possibly TRBD2 for D (6 bases). Germline assignment: CDR1 MNHNY and CDR2 SVGAGI (reference sequence). V lost 2 bases and J 2 bases, leaving 13 bases between the germline ends. CDR3 length equals 15 residues. CDR3 DNA: TGTGCCAGCAGTTACAGTGCGGGGCCCGCCTACGAGCAGTACTTC. Translating it yields CASSYSAGPAYEQYF.

The chain links TRBV4-1 to TRBJ2-7; the D gene is possibly TRBD1 (6 bases). V lost 1 base and J lost 0, with 16 bases in between. Germline loops: CDR1 MGHRA, CDR2 YSYEKL. The CDR3 loop spans 17 amino acids. CDR3 coding DNA: TGCGCCAGCAGCCAAGGGGGACGACGGGACACCTCCTACGAGCAGTACTTC. Its protein product is CASSQGGRRDTSYEQYF.

The chain is built from TRBV11-3 and TRBJ2-1; 9 positions agree with TRBD2. V lost 3 bases to trimming and J lost 4 bases; unmatched junction nucleotides: 4. The CDR3 has 15 amino acids. Germline lookup yields CDR1 SGHNT and CDR2 YENEEA. In nucleotides, the CDR3 is TGTGCCAGCAGCTTGCTGGCGGGGGGGTACAATGAGCAGTTCTTC. Its translation is CASSLLAGGYNEQFF.